A single T cell receptor (beta chain) is shown here with its context. Its antigen is undetermined. The data were taken from a study of T cell repertoires in cytomegalovirus infection. Study in general: CMV epitopes that were recently identified and HLA-C-restricted were used alongside well-studied HLA-B-restricted ones.

Using its own MiXCR run on the reads, TCRdb lists one record per CDR3 protein. The table lists roughly 570,000 distinct CDR3 sequences, approximately 40% of them singletons. General observations from the study: HLA-C-restricted, CMV-specific TCR beta clonotypes were dominant ex vivo.

This CDR3 spans 15 amino acids. Trimming removed 5 bases from V and 6 bases from J, with 17 bases in between. The germline V gene encodes CDR1 SGHAT and CDR2 FQNNGV. The source was cultured PBMCs, collected from culture after CMV antigen stimulation. The receptor was isolated from a human donor in good health (CMV status not recorded). Some clones in this sample may be carry-over from other donors' samples. The chain links TRBV11-2 to TRBJ2-4; D possibly uses TRBD1 or TRBD2 (5 bases each). CDR3 region: CASSHPRDPGNIQYF. The DNA of the CDR3 is TGTGCCAGCAGCCATCCCCGGGACCCTGGAAACATTCAGTACTTC.